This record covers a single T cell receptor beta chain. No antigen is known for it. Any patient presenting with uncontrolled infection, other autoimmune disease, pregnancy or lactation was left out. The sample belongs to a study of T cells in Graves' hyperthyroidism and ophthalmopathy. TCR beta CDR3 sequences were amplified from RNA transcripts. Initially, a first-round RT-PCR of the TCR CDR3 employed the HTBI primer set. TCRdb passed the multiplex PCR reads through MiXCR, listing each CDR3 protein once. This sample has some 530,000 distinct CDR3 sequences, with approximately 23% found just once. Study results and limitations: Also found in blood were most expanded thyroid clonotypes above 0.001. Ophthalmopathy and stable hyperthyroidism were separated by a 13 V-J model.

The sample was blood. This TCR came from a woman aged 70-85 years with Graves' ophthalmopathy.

The CDR3 reads CASSMGTVINQPQHF. The CDR3 bases are TGTGCCAGTAGTATGGGGACAGTCATAAATCAGCCCCAGCATTTT. The chain joins TRBV19 to TRBJ1-5, with TRBD1 identical over 7 bases. CDR1 LNHDA and CDR2 SQIVND come from the germline V gene (reference sequence). Trimming cost V 3 bases and J 4 bases; bases outside gene matches: 6. This CDR3 contains 15 residues.